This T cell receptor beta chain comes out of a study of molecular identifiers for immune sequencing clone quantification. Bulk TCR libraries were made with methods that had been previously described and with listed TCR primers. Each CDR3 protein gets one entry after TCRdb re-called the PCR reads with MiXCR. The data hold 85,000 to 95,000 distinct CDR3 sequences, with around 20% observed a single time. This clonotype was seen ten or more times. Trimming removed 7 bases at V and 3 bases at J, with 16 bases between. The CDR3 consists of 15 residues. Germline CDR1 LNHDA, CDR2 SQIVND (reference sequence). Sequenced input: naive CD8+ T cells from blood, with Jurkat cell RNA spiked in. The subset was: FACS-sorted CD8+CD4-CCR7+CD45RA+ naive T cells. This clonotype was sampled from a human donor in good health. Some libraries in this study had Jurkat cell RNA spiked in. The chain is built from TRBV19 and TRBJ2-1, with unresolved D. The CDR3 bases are TGTGCCAGTACCACCGAGACGAGTCGCTACAATGAGCAGTTCTTC. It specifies CASTTETSRYNEQFF.